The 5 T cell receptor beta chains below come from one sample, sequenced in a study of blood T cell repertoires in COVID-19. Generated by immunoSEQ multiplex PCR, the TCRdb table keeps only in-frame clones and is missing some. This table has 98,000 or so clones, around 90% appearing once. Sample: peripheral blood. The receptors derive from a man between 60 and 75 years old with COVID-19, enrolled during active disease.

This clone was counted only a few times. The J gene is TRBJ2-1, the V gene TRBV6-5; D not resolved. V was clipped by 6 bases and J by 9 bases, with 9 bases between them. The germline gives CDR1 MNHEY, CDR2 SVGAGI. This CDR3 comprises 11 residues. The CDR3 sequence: CASRTSLEQFF. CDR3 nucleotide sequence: TGTGCCAGCAGAACGTCACTTGAGCAGTTCTTC.

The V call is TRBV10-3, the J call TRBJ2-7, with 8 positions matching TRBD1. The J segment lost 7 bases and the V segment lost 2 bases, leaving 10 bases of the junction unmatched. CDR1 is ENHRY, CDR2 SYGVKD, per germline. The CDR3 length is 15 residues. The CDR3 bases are TGTGCCATCAGTGAGGGTCGGGGACAGGTCGAAGAGCAGTACTTC. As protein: CAISEGRGQVEEQYF.

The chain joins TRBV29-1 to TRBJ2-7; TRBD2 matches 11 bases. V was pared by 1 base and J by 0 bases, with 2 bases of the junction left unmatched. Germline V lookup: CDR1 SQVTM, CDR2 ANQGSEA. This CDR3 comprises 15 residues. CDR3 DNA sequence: TGCAGCGTTGAAGGACTAGCGGGATCCTCCTACGAGCAGTACTTC. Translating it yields CSVEGLAGSSYEQYF.

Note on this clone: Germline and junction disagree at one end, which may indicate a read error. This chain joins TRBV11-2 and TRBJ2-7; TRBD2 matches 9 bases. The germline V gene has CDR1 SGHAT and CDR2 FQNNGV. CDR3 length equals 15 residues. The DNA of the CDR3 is TGTGCCAGCAGCCCCTCGCGGGAGGGCTCCCACGAGCAGTACTTC. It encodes CASSPSREGSHEQYF.

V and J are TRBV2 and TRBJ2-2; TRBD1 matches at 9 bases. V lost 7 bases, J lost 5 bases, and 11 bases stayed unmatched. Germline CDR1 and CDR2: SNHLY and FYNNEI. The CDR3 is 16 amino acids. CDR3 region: CASTSDRGLFTGELFF. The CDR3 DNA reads TGTGCCAGCACTTCTGACAGGGGGTTGTTTACCGGGGAGCTGTTTTTT.